This paragraph covers one TCR beta chain sequence. Looked up from germline, CDR1 is SGHTA and CDR2 is FQGNSA. V gave up 8 bases and J gave up 6 bases, with 14 bases separating them. This CDR3 comprises 13 residues. During its preparation, the TCRbeta library received unique molecular identifiers. TCRdb used MiXCR to reprocess the PCR reads, holding one entry per CDR3 protein. Seen here are some 350,000 distinct CDR3 sequences, 10% observed once, and the top ten hold around 2.5%. The sample belongs to a study of T-cell reconstitution after alpha-beta-depleted transplantation in children. The chain employs TRBV7-2 and TRBJ1-5; TRBD1 might be the D (6 bases). This receptor was identified in a human donor who donated a stem cell graft to a child with acute lymphoblastic leukemia. Specimen: PBMCs from the stem cell graft donor, collected from the stem cell graft. CDR3 coding DNA: TGTGCCAGCGGAAATGACAGGTTTCAGCCCCAGCATTTT. Amino acids: CASGNDRFQPQHF.